This TCR beta chain was sequenced in a study of persistence of HIV-infected CD4 T cells. This was the immunoSEQ version 4 assay in survey mode. Using immunoSEQ multiplex PCR, the repertoire was profiled, and TCRdb retains in-frame clones only, with some absent. The sample contains under 60,000 clones, around 72% of which appear only once. There are 15 residues in the CDR3. V was cut by 3 bases and J by 3 bases, with 11 bases left in between. The germline CDR1 and CDR2 sequences are MRHNA and SNTAGT. With regard to this clone: The antigen is unknown.

Stimulation used around 10 ug/mL lysate from CMV-infected fibroblasts. Sorted nonresponding memory CD4+ T cells were CD40L-negative, CD69-negative, CD45RO-high. Stimulated PBMCs had first been depleted of CD8+ T cells. Broader study findings: Degenerate expanded CDR3beta sequences were enriched among CMV- and Gag-responding cells.

The clonotype comes from an adult man with HIV who was CMV-seropositive. Specimen: CD4+ T cells sorted from PBMCs after roughly 20-hour stimulation, collected from a patient who received antiretroviral therapy. The chain joins TRBV6-4 to TRBJ2-2, with D possibly being TRBD2 (6 bases). The CDR3 protein is CASSEGGKDTGELFF. DNA of the CDR3: TGTGCCAGCAGTGAAGGAGGGAAGGACACCGGGGAGCTGTTTTTT.